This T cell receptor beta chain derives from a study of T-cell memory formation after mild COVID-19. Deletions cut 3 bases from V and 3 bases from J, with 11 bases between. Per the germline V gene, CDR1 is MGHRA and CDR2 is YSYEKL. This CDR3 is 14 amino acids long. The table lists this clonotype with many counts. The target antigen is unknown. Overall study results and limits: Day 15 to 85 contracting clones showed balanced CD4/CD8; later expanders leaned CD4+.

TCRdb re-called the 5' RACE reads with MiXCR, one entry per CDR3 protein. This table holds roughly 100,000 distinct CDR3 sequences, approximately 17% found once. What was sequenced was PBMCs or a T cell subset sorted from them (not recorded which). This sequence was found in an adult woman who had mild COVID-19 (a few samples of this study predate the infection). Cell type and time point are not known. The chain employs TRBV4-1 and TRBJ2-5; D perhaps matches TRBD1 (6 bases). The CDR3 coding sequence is TGCGCCAGCAGCCAGACAGGATACGAAGAGACCCAGTACTTC. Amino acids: CASSQTGYEETQYF.